These T cell receptor beta chains were read from a single sample in a study of OX40 agonist ivuxolimab in advanced cancers. Assay: immunoSEQ multiplex PCR; the TCRdb copy retains only in-frame clones and omits some. Among around 47,000 clones listed, about 80% were seen once. This material consisted of CD4+ or CD8+ T cells sorted from blood, taken in a trial of the OX40 agonist ivuxolimab. The source is an adult with an advanced solid tumor such as melanoma, head and neck, liver or kidney cancer. The CDR3 runs from the conserved cysteine through the conserved F or W. The D gene is left open where the match is weak. Part of the rows lack a size; the others show once, few, many or a class for expanded clones.

size	D	V	J	DNA	CDR3
.	TRBD2	TRBV19	TRBJ2-5	TGTGCCAGTAGTAGAGGGACTAGCGGGGGAAAGACCCAGTACTTC	CASSRGTSGGKTQYF
.	TRBD1	TRBV4-2	TRBJ1-3	TGTGCCAGCAGCCAGCCCCAGGGGGCCGAGAGAAACACCATATATTTT	CASSQPQGAERNTIYF
once	.	TRBV5-6	TRBJ2-7	TGTGCCAGCAGATACCGGGACTCTTACTACGAGCAGTACTTC	CASRYRDSYYEQYF
.	.	TRBV6-5	TRBJ2-2	TGTGCCAGCAGTACTGTGAACACCGGGGAGCTGTTTTTT	CASSTVNTGELFF
.	.	TRBV4-1	TRBJ1-2	TGCGCCAGCAGCCCCCGGGGGGGCGAGACTAACTATGGCTACACCTTC	CASSPRGGETNYGYTF
.	.	TRBV5-1	TRBJ1-4	TGCGCCAGCAGCTCTCAGGGACTTAATGAAAAACTGTTTTTT	CASSSQGLNEKLFF
.	.	TRBV10-3	TRBJ1-1	TGTGCCATCAGTGAGATTGCGGGACAGAACACTGAAGCTTTCTTT	CAISEIAGQNTEAFF
.	.	TRBV7-2	TRBJ2-1	TGTGCCAGCAGCTTAGTTCGGGGGCCCTACAATGAGCAGTTCTTC	CASSLVRGPYNEQFF
.	TRBD1	TRBV5-6	TRBJ1-2	TGTGCCAGCAGCGCCCGGGACAGAATTAACTATGGCTACACCTTC	CASSARDRINYGYTF
few	.	TRBV5-4	TRBJ2-3	TGTGCCAGCAGCTTGGTCGACAGGTCGCAGTATTTT	CASSLVDRSQYF
.	.	TRBV19	TRBJ2-5	TGTGCCAGTAGTATCGTCGGAACTACCCAAGAGACCCAGTACTTC	CASSIVGTTQETQYF
.	TRBD2	TRBV6-4	TRBJ2-5	TGTGCCAGCAGTGACTCGAGGGCGGGGGGCCAAGAGACCCAGTACTTC	CASSDSRAGGQETQYF
.	.	TRBV5-4	TRBJ2-7	TGTGCCAGCAGCTTGAGCTCCTACGAGCAGTACTTC	CASSLSSYEQYF
.	.	TRBV5-3	TRBJ1-2	TGTGCCAGAAGCTTGGTCGTGGTCAGGGAGGGCGACTATGGCTACACCTTC	CARSLVVVREGDYGYTF
.	TRBD2	TRBV10-3	TRBJ2-1	TGTGCCATCAACACAGGACTAGCGATCCGGGATGAGCAGTTCTTC	CAINTGLAIRDEQFF
.	.	TRBV7-8	TRBJ1-5	TGTGCCAGCAGCTCAGGGACTGGACCCAATCAGCCCCAGCATTTT	CASSSGTGPNQPQHF